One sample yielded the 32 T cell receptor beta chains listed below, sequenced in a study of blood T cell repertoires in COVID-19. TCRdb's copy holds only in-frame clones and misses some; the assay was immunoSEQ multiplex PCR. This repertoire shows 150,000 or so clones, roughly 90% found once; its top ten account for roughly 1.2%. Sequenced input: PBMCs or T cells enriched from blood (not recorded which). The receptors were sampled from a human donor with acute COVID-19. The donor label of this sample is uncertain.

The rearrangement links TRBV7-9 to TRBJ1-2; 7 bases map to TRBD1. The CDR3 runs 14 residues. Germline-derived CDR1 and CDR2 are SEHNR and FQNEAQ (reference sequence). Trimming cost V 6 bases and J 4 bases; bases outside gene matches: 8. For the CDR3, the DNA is TGTGCCAGCAGGCCAGACAGGGTCCTCTATGGCTACACCTTC. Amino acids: CASRPDRVLYGYTF.

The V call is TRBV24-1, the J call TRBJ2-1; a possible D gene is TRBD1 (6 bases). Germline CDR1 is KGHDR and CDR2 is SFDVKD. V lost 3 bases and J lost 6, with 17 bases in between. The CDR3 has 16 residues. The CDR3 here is CATSDLVETGVNEQFF. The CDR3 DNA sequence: TGTGCCACCAGTGATCTGGTAGAGACAGGCGTCAATGAGCAGTTCTTC.

CDR3 in DNA: TGCGCCAGCAGCTTGGTTTCAGGGGAAGAGACCCAGTACTTC. As protein: CASSLVSGEETQYF. This chain links TRBV5-1 with TRBJ2-5; a possible D gene is TRBD1 (6 bases). V lost 0 bases, J lost 3 bases, and 9 bases lay in between. Germline CDR1 SGHRS, CDR2 YFSETQ. The CDR3 loop spans 14 amino acids. Supplemented by reference TRBV5-1 and TRBJ2-5, the full variable domain reads KAGVTQTPRYLIKTRGQQVTLSCSPISGHRSVSWYQQTPGQGLQFLFEYFSETQRNKGNFPGRFSGRQFSNSRSEMNVSTLELGDSALYLCASSLVSGEETQYFGPGTRLLVL.

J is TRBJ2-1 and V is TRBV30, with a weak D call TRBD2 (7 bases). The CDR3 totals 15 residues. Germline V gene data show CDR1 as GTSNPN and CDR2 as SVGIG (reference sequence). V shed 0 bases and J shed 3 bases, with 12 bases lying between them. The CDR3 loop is CAWSVGGGVYNEQFF. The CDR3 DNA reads TGTGCCTGGAGTGTAGGAGGGGGGGTCTACAATGAGCAGTTCTTC.

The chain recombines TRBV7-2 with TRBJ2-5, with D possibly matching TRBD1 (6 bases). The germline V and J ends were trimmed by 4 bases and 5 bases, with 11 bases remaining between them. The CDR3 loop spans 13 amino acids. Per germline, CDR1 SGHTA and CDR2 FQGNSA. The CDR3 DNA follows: TGTGCCAGCAGCTCAACAGGGTTGGAGACCCAGTACTTC. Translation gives CASSSTGLETQYF.

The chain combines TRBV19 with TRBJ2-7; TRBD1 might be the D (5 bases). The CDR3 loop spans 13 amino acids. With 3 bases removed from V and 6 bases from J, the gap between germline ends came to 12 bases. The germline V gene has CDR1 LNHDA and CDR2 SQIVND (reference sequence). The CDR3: CASSIGQGFEQYF. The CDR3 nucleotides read TGTGCCAGTAGTATTGGCCAGGGCTTCGAGCAGTACTTC.

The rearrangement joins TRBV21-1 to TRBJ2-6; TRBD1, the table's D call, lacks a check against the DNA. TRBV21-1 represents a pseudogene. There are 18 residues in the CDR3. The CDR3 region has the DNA TGTGCCAGCAGCACTCGTGGACAGGGGATTTCTGGGGCCAACGTCCTGACTTTC. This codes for CASSTRGQGISGANVLTF.

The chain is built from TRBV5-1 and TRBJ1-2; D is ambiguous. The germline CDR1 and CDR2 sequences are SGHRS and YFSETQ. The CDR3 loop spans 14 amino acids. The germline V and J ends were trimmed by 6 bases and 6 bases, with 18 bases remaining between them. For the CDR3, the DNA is TGCGCCAGCACCCGGGGTAGGATTCTAGATGGCTACACCTTC. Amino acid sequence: CASTRGRILDGYTF.

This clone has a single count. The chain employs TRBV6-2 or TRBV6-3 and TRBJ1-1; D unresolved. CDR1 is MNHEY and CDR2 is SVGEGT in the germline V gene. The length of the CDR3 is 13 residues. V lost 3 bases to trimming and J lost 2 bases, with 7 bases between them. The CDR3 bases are TGTGCCAGCAGTTATTCAAGCAACACTGAAGCTTTCTTT. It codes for CASSYSSNTEAFF.

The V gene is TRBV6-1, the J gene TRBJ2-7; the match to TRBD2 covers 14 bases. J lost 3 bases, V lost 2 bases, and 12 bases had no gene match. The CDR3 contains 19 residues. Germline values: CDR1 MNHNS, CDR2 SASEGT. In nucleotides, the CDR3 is TGTGCCAGCAGTGAAAGGGATGGACTAGCGGGGGGTATCCACTACGAGCAGTACTTC. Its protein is CASSERDGLAGGIHYEQYF.

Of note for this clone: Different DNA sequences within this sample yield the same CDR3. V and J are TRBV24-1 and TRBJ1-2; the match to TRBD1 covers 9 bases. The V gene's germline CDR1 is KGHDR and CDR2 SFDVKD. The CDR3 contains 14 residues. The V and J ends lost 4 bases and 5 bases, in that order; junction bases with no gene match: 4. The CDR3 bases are TGTGCCACCAGTGACCCGGACAGGGGATATGGCTACACCTTC. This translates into CATSDPDRGYGYTF.

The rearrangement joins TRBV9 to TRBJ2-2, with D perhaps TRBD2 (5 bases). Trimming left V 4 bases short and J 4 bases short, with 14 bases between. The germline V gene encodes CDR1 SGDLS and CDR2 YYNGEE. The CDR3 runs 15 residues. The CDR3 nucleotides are TGTGCCAGCAGCCTGGACGCCGCGGGCACCGGGGAGCTGTTTTTT. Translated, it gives CASSLDAAGTGELFF.

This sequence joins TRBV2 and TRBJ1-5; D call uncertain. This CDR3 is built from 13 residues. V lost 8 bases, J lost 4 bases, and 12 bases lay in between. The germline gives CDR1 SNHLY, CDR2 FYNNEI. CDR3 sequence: CASSYYMNQPQHF. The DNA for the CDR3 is TGTGCCAGCTCCTACTATATGAATCAGCCCCAGCATTTT.

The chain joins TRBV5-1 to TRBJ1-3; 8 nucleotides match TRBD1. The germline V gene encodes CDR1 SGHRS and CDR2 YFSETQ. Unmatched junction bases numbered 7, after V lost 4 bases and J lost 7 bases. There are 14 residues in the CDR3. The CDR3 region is CASSADRGRNTIYF. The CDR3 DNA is TGCGCCAGCAGCGCCGACAGGGGTCGGAACACCATATATTTT.

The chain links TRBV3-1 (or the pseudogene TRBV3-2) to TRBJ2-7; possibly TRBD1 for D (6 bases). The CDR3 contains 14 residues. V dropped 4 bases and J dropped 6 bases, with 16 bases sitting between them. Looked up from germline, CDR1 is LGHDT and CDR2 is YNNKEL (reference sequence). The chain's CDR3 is CASSPPGHSSEQYF. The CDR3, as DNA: TGTGCCAGCAGCCCACCGGGACATTCTTCCGAGCAGTACTTC.

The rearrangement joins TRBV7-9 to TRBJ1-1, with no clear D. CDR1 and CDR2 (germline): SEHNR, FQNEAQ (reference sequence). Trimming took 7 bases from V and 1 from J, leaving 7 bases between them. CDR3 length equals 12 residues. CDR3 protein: CASTSRNTEAFF. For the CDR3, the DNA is TGTGCCAGCACCTCCCGGAACACTGAAGCTTTCTTT.

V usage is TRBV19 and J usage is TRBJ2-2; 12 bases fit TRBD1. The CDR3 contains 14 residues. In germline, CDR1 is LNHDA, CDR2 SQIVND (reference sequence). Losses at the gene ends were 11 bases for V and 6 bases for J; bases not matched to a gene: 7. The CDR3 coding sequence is TGTGCCGGAGGGACAGGGGGCTTATCCGGGGAGCTGTTTTTT. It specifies CAGGTGGLSGELFF. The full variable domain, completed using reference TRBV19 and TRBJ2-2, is DGGITQSPKYLFRKEGQNVTLSCEQNLNHDAMYWYRQDPGQGLRLIYYSQIVNDFQKGDIAEGYSVSREKKESFPLTVTSAQKNPTAFYLCAGGTGGLSGELFFGEGSRLTVL.

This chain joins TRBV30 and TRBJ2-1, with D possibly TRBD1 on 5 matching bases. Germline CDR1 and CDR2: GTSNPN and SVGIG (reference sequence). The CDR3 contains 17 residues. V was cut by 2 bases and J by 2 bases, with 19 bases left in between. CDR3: CAWSPNPLRRAYNEQFF. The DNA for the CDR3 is TGTGCCTGGAGTCCGAACCCTCTCCGCAGGGCCTACAATGAGCAGTTCTTC.

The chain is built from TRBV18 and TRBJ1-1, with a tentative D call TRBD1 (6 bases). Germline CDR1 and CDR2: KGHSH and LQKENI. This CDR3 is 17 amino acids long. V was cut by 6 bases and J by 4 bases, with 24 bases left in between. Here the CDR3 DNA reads TGTGCCAGCTCCCCTCCGAGACAGGTCCCTCGGAGCACTGAAGCTTTCTTT. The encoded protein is CASSPPRQVPRSTEAFF.

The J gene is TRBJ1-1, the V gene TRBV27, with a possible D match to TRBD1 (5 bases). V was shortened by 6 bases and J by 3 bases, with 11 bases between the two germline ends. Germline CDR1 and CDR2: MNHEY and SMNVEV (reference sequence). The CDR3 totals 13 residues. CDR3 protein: CASSRDRYTEAFF. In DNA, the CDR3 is TGTGCCAGCAGCCGCGACAGATACACTGAAGCTTTCTTT.

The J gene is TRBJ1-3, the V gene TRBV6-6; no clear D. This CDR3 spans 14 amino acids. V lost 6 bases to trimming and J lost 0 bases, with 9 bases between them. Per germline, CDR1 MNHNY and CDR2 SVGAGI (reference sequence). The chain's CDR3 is CASREAPSGNTIYF. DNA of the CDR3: TGTGCCAGCAGGGAGGCTCCCTCTGGAAACACCATATATTTT.

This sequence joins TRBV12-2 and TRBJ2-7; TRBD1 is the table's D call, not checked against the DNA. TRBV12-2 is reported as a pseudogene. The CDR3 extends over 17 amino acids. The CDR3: CASRLRVPQGEGYEQYF. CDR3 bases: TGTGCAAGTCGCTTAAGGGTCCCGCAGGGTGAAGGCTACGAGCAGTACTTC.

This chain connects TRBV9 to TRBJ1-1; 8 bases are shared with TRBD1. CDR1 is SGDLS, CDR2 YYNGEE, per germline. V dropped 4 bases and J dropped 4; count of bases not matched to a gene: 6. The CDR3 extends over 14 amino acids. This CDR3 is CASSPRGLGTEAFF. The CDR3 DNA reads TGTGCCAGCAGCCCCAGGGGGCTGGGCACTGAAGCTTTCTTT.

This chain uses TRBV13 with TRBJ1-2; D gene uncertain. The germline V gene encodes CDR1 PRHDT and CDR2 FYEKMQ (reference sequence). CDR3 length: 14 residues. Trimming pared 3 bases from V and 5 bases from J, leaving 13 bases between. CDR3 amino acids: CASSLGGLGYGYTF. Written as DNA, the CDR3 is TGTGCCAGCAGCTTGGGAGGGCTGGGATATGGCTACACCTTC. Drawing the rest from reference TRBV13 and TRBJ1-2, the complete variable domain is AAGVIQSPRHLIKEKRETATLKCYPIPRHDTVYWYQQGPGQDPQFLISFYEKMQSDKGSIPDRFSAQQFSDYHSELNMSSLELGDSALYFCASSLGGLGYGYTFGSGTRLTVV.

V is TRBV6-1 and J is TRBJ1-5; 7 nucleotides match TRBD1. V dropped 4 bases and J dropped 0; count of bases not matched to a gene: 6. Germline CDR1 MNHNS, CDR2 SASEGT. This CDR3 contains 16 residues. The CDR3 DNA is TGTGCCAGCAGTGCCCGGGACAGTGTTAGCAATCAGCCCCAGCATTTT. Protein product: CASSARDSVSNQPQHF.

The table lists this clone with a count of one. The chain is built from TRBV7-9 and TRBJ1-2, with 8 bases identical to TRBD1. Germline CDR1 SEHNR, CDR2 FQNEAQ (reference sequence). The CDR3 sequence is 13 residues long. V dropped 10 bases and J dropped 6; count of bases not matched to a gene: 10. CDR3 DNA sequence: TGTGCCACTGCGACAGGGGACTTCGATGGCTACACCTTC. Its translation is CATATGDFDGYTF.

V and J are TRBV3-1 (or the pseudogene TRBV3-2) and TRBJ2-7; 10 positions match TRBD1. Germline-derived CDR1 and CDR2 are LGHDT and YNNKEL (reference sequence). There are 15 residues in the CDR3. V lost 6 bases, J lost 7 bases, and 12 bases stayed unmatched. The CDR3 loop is CASRLPGQGTREQYF. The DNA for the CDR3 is TGTGCCAGCAGACTTCCGGGACAGGGGACGAGAGAGCAGTACTTC.

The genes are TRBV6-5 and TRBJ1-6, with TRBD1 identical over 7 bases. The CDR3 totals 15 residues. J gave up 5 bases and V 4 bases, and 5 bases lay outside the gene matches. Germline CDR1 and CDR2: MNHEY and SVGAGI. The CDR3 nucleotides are TGTGCCAGCAGTTGGGGGGACAGCGATAATTCACCCCTCCACTTT. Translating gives CASSWGDSDNSPLHF.

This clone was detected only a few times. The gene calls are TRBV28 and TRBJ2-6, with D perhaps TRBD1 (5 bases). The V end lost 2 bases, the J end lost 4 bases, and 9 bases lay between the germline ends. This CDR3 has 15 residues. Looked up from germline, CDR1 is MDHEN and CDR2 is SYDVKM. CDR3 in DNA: TGTGCCAGCAGTTTAAAGGGGTCCGGGGCCAACGTCCTGACTTTC. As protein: CASSLKGSGANVLTF.

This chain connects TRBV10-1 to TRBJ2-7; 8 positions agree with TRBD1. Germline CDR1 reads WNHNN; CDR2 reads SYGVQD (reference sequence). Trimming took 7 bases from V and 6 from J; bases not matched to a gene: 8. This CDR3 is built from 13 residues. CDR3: CASTEQGGGEQYF. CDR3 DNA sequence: TGCGCCAGCACTGAACAGGGGGGAGGCGAGCAGTACTTC.

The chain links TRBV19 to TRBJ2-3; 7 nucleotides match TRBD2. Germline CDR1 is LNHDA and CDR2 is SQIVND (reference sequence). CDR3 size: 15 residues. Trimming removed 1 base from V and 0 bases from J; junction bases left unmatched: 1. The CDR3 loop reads CASSIAGGSTDTQYF. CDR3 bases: TGTGCCAGTAGTATAGCGGGGGGAAGCACAGATACGCAGTATTTT. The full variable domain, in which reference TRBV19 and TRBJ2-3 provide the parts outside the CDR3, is DGGITQSPKYLFRKEGQNVTLSCEQNLNHDAMYWYRQDPGQGLRLIYYSQIVNDFQKGDIAEGYSVSREKKESFPLTVTSAQKNPTAFYLCASSIAGGSTDTQYFGPGTRLTVL.

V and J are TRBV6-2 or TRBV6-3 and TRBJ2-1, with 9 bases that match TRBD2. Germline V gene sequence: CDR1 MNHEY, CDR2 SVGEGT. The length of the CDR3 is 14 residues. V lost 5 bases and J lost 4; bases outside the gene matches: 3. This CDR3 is CASSLLAGYNEQFF. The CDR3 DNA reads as TGTGCCAGCAGTCTACTAGCGGGTTACAATGAGCAGTTCTTC.